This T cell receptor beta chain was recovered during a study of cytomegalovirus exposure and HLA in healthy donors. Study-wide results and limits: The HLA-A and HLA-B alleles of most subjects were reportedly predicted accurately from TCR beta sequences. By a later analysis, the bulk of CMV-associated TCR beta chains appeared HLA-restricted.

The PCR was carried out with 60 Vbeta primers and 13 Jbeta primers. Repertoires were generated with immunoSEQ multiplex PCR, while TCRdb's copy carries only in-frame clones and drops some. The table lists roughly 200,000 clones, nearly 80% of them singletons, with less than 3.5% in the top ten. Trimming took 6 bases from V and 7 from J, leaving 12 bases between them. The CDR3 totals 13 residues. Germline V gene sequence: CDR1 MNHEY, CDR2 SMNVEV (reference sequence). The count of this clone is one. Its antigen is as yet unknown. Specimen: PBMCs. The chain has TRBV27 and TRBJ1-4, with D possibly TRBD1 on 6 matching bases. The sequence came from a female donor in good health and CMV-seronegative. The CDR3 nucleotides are TGTGCCAGCAGCGTGGGGGGGCGTGAAAAACTGTTTTTT. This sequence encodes CASSVGGREKLFF. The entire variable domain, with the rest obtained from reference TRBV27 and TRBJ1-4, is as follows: EAQVTQNPRYLITVTGKKLTVTCSQNMNHEYMSWYRQDPGLGLRQIYYSMNVEVTDKGDVPEGYKVSRKEKRNFPLILESPSPNQTSLYFCASSVGGREKLFFGSGTQLSVL.